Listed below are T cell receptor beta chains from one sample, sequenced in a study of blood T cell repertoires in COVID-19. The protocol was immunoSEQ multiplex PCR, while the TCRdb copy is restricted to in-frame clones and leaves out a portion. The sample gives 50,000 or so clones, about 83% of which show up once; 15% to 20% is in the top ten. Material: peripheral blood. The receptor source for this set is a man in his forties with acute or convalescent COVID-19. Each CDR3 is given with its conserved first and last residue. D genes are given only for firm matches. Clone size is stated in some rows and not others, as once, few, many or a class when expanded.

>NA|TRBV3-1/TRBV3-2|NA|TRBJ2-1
TGTGCCAGCAGCCCCTCCCCCTCGGGGTCGATCAATGAGCAGTTCTTC
CASSPSPSGSINEQFF
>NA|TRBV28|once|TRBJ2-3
TGTGCCAGCAGCCAATCGGTAGTGGGCAAAGATACGCAGTATTTT
CASSQSVVGKDTQYF
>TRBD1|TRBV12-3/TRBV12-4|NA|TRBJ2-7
TGTGCCAGCTGCGTACTACAGGGGTACGAGCAGTACTTC
CASCVLQGYEQYF
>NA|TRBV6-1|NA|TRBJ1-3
TGTGCCAGCAGTGACCAGGAAGCTGGAAACACCATATATTTT
CASSDQEAGNTIYF
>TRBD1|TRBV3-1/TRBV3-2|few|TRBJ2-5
TGTGCCAGCAGAAAGGGACAGGGACTCCAAGAGACCCAGTACTTC
CASRKGQGLQETQYF
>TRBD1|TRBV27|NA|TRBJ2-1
TGTGCCAGCACCCACGGGGGGACAGGGAGAACCAATGAGCAGTTCTTC
CASTHGGTGRTNEQFF
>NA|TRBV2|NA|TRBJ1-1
TGTGCCAGCAGTGCAGGGTGGCTAGGAGCTTTCTTT
CASSAGWLGAFF
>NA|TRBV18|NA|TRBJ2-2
TGTGCCAGCTCACCAGGGAGAGATATCACCGGGGAGCTGTTTTTT
CASSPGRDITGELFF
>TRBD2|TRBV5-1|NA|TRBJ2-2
TGCGCCAGCAGCCCCACCGGGACTAGCTTAACCGGGGAGCTGTTTTTT
CASSPTGTSLTGELFF
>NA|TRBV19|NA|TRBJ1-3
TGTGCCTGCAGCACAGGAGCCTCTGGAAACACCATATATTTT
CACSTGASGNTIYF
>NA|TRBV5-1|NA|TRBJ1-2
TGCGCCAGCAGCCCGGCGGGTGACTATGGCTACACCTTC
CASSPAGDYGYTF
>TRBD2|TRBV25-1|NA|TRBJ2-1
TGTGCCAGCACTAGCGGGAGATACAATGAGCAGTTCTTC
CASTSGRYNEQFF
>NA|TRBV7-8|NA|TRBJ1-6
TGTGCCAGCAGCAGAGACAGCTCCTATAATTCACCCCTCCACTTT
CASSRDSSYNSPLHF
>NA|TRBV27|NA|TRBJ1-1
TGTGCCAGCTCCGGGGGATCGAAGGCTGAAGCTTTCTTT
CASSGGSKAEAFF
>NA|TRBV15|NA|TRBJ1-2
TGTGCCACCAGCACAGGGAGGAGTATCTATGGCTACACCTTC
CATSTGRSIYGYTF
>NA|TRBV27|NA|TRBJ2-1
TGTGCCAGCAGCCTTAACGGGAGAGACTACAATGAGCAGTTCTTC
CASSLNGRDYNEQFF
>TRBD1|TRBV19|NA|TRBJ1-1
TGTGCCAGTAGTATAGGACAGGGCCTCACTGAAGCTTTCTTT
CASSIGQGLTEAFF
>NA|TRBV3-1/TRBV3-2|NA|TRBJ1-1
TGTGCCAGCAGCCCCCTGAGCGGGACTGAAGCTTTCTTT
CASSPLSGTEAFF
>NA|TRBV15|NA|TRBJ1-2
TGTGCCACCAGCAGAGGTGGTAAGACTGCACGTGGCTACACCTTC
CATSRGGKTARGYTF
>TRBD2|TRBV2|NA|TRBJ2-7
TGTGCCAGCAAAGGTGCGGGAGGAACTATTATAGGGCAGTACTTC
CASKGAGGTIIGQYF
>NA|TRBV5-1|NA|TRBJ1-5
TGCGCCAGCAGCTTAACAGGGTTGGGGAATCAGCCCCAGCATTTT
CASSLTGLGNQPQHF
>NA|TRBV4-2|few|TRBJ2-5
TGTGCCAGCAGCCAAGACTACCAAGAGACCCAGTACTTC
CASSQDYQETQYF
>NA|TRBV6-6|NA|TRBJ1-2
TGTGCCAGCACCCTAACAGGGTATGGCTACACCTTC
CASTLTGYGYTF
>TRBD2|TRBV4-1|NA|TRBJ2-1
TGCGCCAGCAGCCAAGAATACCCGGGACTAGTCAATGAGCAGTTCTTC
CASSQEYPGLVNEQFF
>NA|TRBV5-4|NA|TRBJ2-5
TGTGCCAGCAGGAGACAGGACCTGTCCGAGACCCAGTACTTC
CASRRQDLSETQYF
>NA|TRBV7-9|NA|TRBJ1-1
TGTGCCAGCAGCTTAGATGATCCGGGGAACACTGAAGCTTTCTTT
CASSLDDPGNTEAFF
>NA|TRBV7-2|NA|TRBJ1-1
TGTGCCAGCAGCTCTTGGACACCCACTGAAGCTTTCTTT
CASSSWTPTEAFF
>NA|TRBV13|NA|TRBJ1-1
TGTGCCAGCAGCGCCTTTAGGGGCACTGAAGCTTTCTTT
CASSAFRGTEAFF
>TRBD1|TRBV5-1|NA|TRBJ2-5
TGCGCCAGCAGCAAGACAGGGCGTGGGGAGACCCAGTACTTC
CASSKTGRGETQYF
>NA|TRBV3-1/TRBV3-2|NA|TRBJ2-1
TGTGCCAGCAGTATTCGGGGGGCCAATGAGCAGTTCTTC
CASSIRGANEQFF
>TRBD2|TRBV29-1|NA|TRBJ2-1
TGCAGCGTAGAAGGGAGCGGGGGCAATGAGCAGTTCTTC
CSVEGSGGNEQFF
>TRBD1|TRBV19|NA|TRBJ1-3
TGTGCCAGTAGTGTCGGGACAGTTCGTTACTCTGGAAACACCATATATTTT
CASSVGTVRYSGNTIYF
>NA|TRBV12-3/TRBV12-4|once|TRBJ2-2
TGTGCCAGCAGTTTAGGGAGAACCGGGGAGCTGTTTTTT
CASSLGRTGELFF
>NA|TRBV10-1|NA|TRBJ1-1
TGCGCCAGCAGTGTCGGGGGATACACTGAAGCTTTCTTT
CASSVGGYTEAFF
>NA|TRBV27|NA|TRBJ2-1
TGTGCCAGTAAACAGGGTAAGGGCTCCTACAATGAGCAGTTCTTC
CASKQGKGSYNEQFF
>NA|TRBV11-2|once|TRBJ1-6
TGTGCCAGCAGCCCGAGTTCTCCACCCCTCCACTTT
CASSPSSPPLHF
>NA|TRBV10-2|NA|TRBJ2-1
TGCGCCAGCCGTTTAATGTCAGGGGAAATCTTC
CASRLMSGEIF
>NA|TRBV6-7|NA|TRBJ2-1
TGTGCCAGCAGCACGGAGAATTGCTACAATGAGCAGTTCTTC
CASSTENCYNEQFF
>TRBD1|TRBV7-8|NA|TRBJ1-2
TGTGCCAGCAGCTTAGCCGACAGGGCTGCCTATGGCTACACCTTC
CASSLADRAAYGYTF
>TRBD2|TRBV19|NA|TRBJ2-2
TGTGCCAGTAGTATAGTGGGACTAGCGGGGGCGAACACCGGGGAGCTGTTTTTT
CASSIVGLAGANTGELFF
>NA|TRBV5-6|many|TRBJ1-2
NA
CASSFAQGSSASTF
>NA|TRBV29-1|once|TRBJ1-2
TGCAGCGTTGATCGGGGGGACTATGGCTACACCTTC
CSVDRGDYGYTF
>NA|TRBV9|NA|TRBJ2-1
TGTGCCAGCAGCGTAACTCGACTTCCCACTAATGAGCAGTTCTTC
CASSVTRLPTNEQFF
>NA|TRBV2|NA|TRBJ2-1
TGTGCCAGCAGCTTCGACAGTAAGCAGTTCTTC
CASSFDSKQFF
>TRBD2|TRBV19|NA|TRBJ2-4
TGTGCCAGTAGTCACACGGGGGGCAAAAACATTCAGTACTTC
CASSHTGGKNIQYF